The 18 T cell receptor beta chains listed next were all sequenced from one sample in a study of blood T cell repertoires in COVID-19. The protocol was immunoSEQ multiplex PCR, while the TCRdb copy is restricted to in-frame clones and leaves out a portion. The sample lists about 72,000 clones; about 80% were seen once. The sample consisted of peripheral blood. These TCRs come from a human donor in a cohort sampled during active COVID-19.

The rearrangement joins TRBV5-1 to TRBJ2-1; D is uncertain. The CDR3 length is 14 residues. V dropped 1 base and J dropped 9 bases, with 14 bases sitting between them. The germline V gene has CDR1 SGHRS and CDR2 YFSETQ. CDR3 in DNA: TGCGCCAGCAGCTTGTCGGTTGTGGCGGTTGAGCAGTTCTTC. Protein product: CASSLSVVAVEQFF.

DNA of the CDR3: TGTGCCAGCAGCCCCGGTAGGGGGTTACGCGGGGGGAACACCGGGGAGCTGTTTTTT. Translation gives CASSPGRGLRGGNTGELFF. This chain connects TRBV27 to TRBJ2-2; possibly TRBD2 for D (7 bases). CDR1 and CDR2 from the germline V gene are MNHEY and SMNVEV (reference sequence). The CDR3 loop spans 19 amino acids. Trimming took 6 bases from V and 1 from J, leaving 24 bases between them.

The V gene is TRBV19, the J gene TRBJ2-7; a weak D match, TRBD1 (6 bases). This CDR3 is built from 16 residues. The V end was cut by 9 bases, the J end by 2 bases, with 23 bases between. Germline values: CDR1 LNHDA, CDR2 SQIVND (reference sequence). The CDR3 sequence is CARPVGDGTPAYEQYF. As DNA, the CDR3 is TGTGCCAGGCCAGTGGGTGATGGGACACCGGCCTACGAGCAGTACTTC.

The genes are TRBV6-1 and TRBJ1-5, with TRBD1 identical over 7 bases. The CDR3 has 16 amino acids. Germline lookup yields CDR1 MNHNS and CDR2 SASEGT. The V gene end was trimmed by 4 bases and the J gene end by 5 bases; junction bases not matched to a gene: 11. The CDR3 DNA reads TGTGCCAGCAGTGTAATACCGACAGGGACCCATCAGCCCCAGCATTTT. Amino acid sequence: CASSVIPTGTHQPQHF.

This clone has a single count. The V gene is TRBV3-1 (or the pseudogene TRBV3-2), the J gene TRBJ2-5, with D unclear. The V and J ends lost 2 bases and 4 bases respectively, with 11 bases between them. CDR1 and CDR2 (germline): LGHDT, YNNKEL (reference sequence). The CDR3 has 14 residues. CDR3 amino acids: CASSQRRTGETQYF. The CDR3 nucleotides are TGTGCCAGCAGCCAAAGGAGAACTGGAGAGACCCAGTACTTC.

In its sample, this clone was seen a few times. The chain has TRBV18 and TRBJ2-7; 8 nucleotides match TRBD1. Unmatched junction bases numbered 9, after V lost 6 bases and J lost 2 bases. Germline assignment: CDR1 KGHSH and CDR2 LQKENI. This CDR3 contains 15 residues. The CDR3 coding sequence is TGTGCCAGCTCGGGTACCGGGACAGGTACCTACGAGCAGTACTTC. Its translation is CASSGTGTGTYEQYF.

V gene TRBV9 combines with J gene TRBJ2-5; TRBD2 might be the D (6 bases). CDR3 length: 13 residues. V was shortened by 1 base and J by 5 bases, with 9 bases between the two germline ends. CDR1 is SGDLS and CDR2 is YYNGEE in the germline V gene. The CDR3 DNA follows: TGTGCCAGCAGCGTAACCGGAGGGGAGACCCAGTACTTC. Its protein product is CASSVTGGETQYF. The whole variable domain, remainder taken from reference TRBV9 and TRBJ2-5, is DSGVTQTPKHLITATGQRVTLRCSPRSGDLSVYWYQQSLDQGLQFLIQYYNGEERAKGNILERFSAQQFPDLHSELNLSSLELGDSALYFCASSVTGGETQYFGPGTRLLVL.

CDR3 nucleotides: TGTGCCAGCAGCCCGAACCAGGGCTCCTACGAGCAGTACTTC. Translated, it gives CASSPNQGSYEQYF. J is TRBJ2-7 and V is TRBV7-9; D may be TRBD1 (5 bases). With 5 bases removed from V and 0 bases from J, the gap between germline ends came to 11 bases. The V gene's germline CDR1 is SEHNR and CDR2 FQNEAQ (reference sequence). The CDR3 sequence is 14 residues long.

The chain combines TRBV18 with TRBJ2-7, with 7 bases lining up with TRBD2. V was pared by 8 bases and J by 3 bases, with 7 bases of the junction left unmatched. Germline V lookup: CDR1 KGHSH, CDR2 LQKENI. The CDR3 has 13 amino acids. In DNA form, the CDR3 reads TGTGCCAGCGCCACCGGGGGGATCTACGAGCAGTACTTC. Encoded protein: CASATGGIYEQYF.

J is TRBJ1-5 and V is TRBV6-2 or TRBV6-3, with a tentative D call TRBD1 (5 bases). Germline V lookup: CDR1 MNHEY, CDR2 SVGEGT. CDR3 length equals 16 residues. Trimming cost V 0 bases and J 3 bases, with 12 bases left between them. CDR3 residues: CASSYSIRQFNQPQHF. The CDR3 DNA sequence: TGTGCCAGCAGTTACTCAATTAGACAGTTCAATCAGCCCCAGCATTTT.

This chain connects TRBV7-2 to TRBJ2-7; maybe TRBD2 (6 bases). The CDR3 consists of 13 residues. The V gene's germline CDR1 is SGHTA and CDR2 FQGNSA. V lost 3 bases to trimming and J lost 5 bases, with 11 bases between them. The chain's CDR3 is CASSFLSGNEQYF. The CDR3 DNA reads TGTGCCAGCAGCTTCCTTAGCGGTAACGAGCAGTACTTC.

The sample holds a few counts of this clone. The J gene is TRBJ1-1, the V gene TRBV5-1; D is ambiguous. The CDR3 totals 15 residues. The V end was cut by 0 bases, the J end by 1 base, with 10 bases between. Germline V lookup: CDR1 SGHRS, CDR2 YFSETQ. CDR3 in DNA: TGCGCCAGCAGCTTGGATCAATCAGGGAACACTGAAGCTTTCTTT. Translating it yields CASSLDQSGNTEAFF. Complete variable domain (other parts from reference TRBV5-1 and TRBJ1-1): KAGVTQTPRYLIKTRGQQVTLSCSPISGHRSVSWYQQTPGQGLQFLFEYFSETQRNKGNFPGRFSGRQFSNSRSEMNVSTLELGDSALYLCASSLDQSGNTEAFFGQGTRLTVV.

This chain connects TRBV12-5 to TRBJ1-2; D might be TRBD1 (5 bases). The CDR3 extends over 15 amino acids. Per germline, CDR1 LGHNT and CDR2 FRNRAP. V was trimmed by 8 bases and J by 3 bases, leaving 19 bases between them. The CDR3 DNA reads TGTGCTAGTAGCCTGTCGGGGGATCCTTACTATGGCTACACCTTC. Amino acid sequence: CASSLSGDPYYGYTF.

This clone was seen only a few times. The rearrangement links TRBV3-1 (or the pseudogene TRBV3-2) to TRBJ1-2; TRBD1 might be the D (5 bases). The V end was cut by 0 bases, the J end by 5 bases, with 10 bases between. The germline gives CDR1 LGHDT, CDR2 YNNKEL (reference sequence). There are 14 residues in the CDR3. The CDR3 DNA follows: TGTGCCAGCAGCCAAGATCGGCAGGGTTATGGCTACACCTTC. Its protein is CASSQDRQGYGYTF.

The J gene is TRBJ2-7, the V gene TRBV6-2 or TRBV6-3; TRBD2 agrees at 12 bases. The CDR3 is 16 amino acids. V was clipped by 4 bases and J by 7 bases; unmatched bases: 11. Germline V gene data show CDR1 as MNHEY and CDR2 as SVGEGT. This chain's CDR3 is CASSSLLAGGFSEQYF. DNA for the CDR3: TGTGCCAGCAGTTCGCTTCTAGCGGGAGGGTTCTCAGAGCAGTACTTC.

The rearrangement joins TRBV5-6 to TRBJ1-5, with TRBD1 matching over 7 bases. Germline assignment: CDR1 SGHDT and CDR2 YYEEEE. The CDR3 is 13 amino acids. The V and J ends lost 4 bases and 7 bases, in that order; junction bases with no gene match: 5. CDR3 sequence: CASSPSGGQPQHF. The CDR3 nucleotides are TGTGCCAGCAGCCCTTCAGGGGGACAGCCCCAGCATTTT.

V and J are TRBV5-4 and TRBJ1-1, with 10 positions matching TRBD1. The germline V gene has CDR1 SGHNT and CDR2 YYREEE (reference sequence). The CDR3 runs 16 residues. V shed 3 bases and J 0 bases; nucleotides not matched to a gene: 5. In DNA form, the CDR3 reads TGTGCCAGCAGCTCTTGGGACAGGGGAATGAACACTGAAGCTTTCTTT. It is translated as CASSSWDRGMNTEAFF.

V usage is TRBV6-1 and J usage is TRBJ1-5, with TRBD1 identical over 12 bases. The CDR3 loop spans 16 amino acids. J lost 7 bases, V lost 4 bases, and 8 bases had no gene match. CDR1 MNHNS and CDR2 SASEGT come from the germline V gene. CDR3 sequence reads: CASSGGGTGGRQPQHF. The CDR3 DNA reads as TGTGCCAGCAGTGGAGGGGGGACAGGGGGCAGGCAGCCCCAGCATTTT.